These 16 T cell receptor beta chains were all obtained from the same sample, sequenced in a study of vaccination and CD4 T cells after COVID-19. No antigen has been assigned to these receptors. The treatment is: roughly 11-day PBMC culture with coronavirus spike peptide pools or control peptides (ViraFEST assay). With the Oncomine TCR Beta short-read assay, DNA from cultured CD4+ T cells was sequenced. From the PCR reads, TCRdb called clonotypes with MiXCR, one entry per CDR3 protein. The table includes 10,000 to 15,000 distinct CDR3 sequences, less than 65% detected once. The sequencing input was CD4+ T cells from blood, cultured in vitro. Receptor source: a human donor who had recovered from COVID-19.

This clonotype was found a few times. V is TRBV2 and J is TRBJ2-1; 10 bases agree with TRBD2. V shed 10 bases, J shed 0 bases, and the junction held 18 bases outside the gene matches. The length of the CDR3 is 19 residues. Germline lookup yields CDR1 SNHLY and CDR2 FYNNEI. The CDR3 region is CATQDYGLAEKSSYNEQFF. As DNA, the CDR3 is TGTGCCACCCAAGACTATGGACTAGCGGAAAAGAGCTCCTACAATGAGCAGTTCTTC.

The chain couples TRBV6-2 or TRBV6-3 to TRBJ2-1, with 10 bases that match TRBD2. V shed 6 bases, J shed 8 bases, and the junction held 4 bases outside the gene matches. The CDR3 sequence is 13 residues long. Germline assignment: CDR1 MNHEY and CDR2 SVGEGT. CDR3 in amino acids: CASRASGSYEQFF. The CDR3 DNA reads as TGTGCCAGCAGGGCTAGCGGGAGCTATGAGCAGTTCTTC.

This sequence joins TRBV28 and TRBJ2-7; D not certain. CDR3 length: 12 amino acids. Germline V gene data show CDR1 as MDHEN and CDR2 as SYDVKM. Trimming removed 5 bases from V and 0 bases from J, with 5 bases in between. Here the CDR3 DNA reads TGTGCCAGCAGTCCAAGCTCCTACGAGCAGTACTTC. It encodes CASSPSSYEQYF.

J is TRBJ2-3 and V is TRBV6-1, with D possibly TRBD2 on 6 matching bases. CDR3 size: 16 residues. Deletions cut 6 bases from V and 2 bases from J, with 18 bases between. The germline gives CDR1 MNHNS, CDR2 SASEGT. The CDR3 coding sequence is TGTGCCAGCAGCCGCCGACTTAGCGGTCCCACAGATACGCAGTATTTT. It codes for CASSRRLSGPTDTQYF.

The chain links TRBV11-3 to TRBJ1-1; 10 positions agree with TRBD1. The CDR3 is made up of 13 amino acids. The J segment lost 3 bases and the V segment lost 10 bases, leaving 5 bases of the junction unmatched. Germline CDR1 SGHNT, CDR2 YENEEA. Here the CDR3 DNA reads TGTGCCAAGACAGGGGGCTGGGACACTGAAGCTTTCTTT. This sequence encodes CAKTGGWDTEAFF.

The genes are TRBV7-3 and TRBJ2-3, with 7 nucleotides matching TRBD2. The CDR3 is made up of 17 amino acids. Germline V gene data show CDR1 as SGHTA and CDR2 as FQGTGA. V was pared by 7 bases and J by 8 bases, with 21 bases of the junction left unmatched. In DNA form, the CDR3 reads TGTGCCAGCACCATGTGGGGAGGGGCTAGCGGTCGAGGTACGCAGTATTTT. Protein: CASTMWGGASGRGTQYF.

This clonotype was counted between two and nine times. This chain connects TRBV27 to TRBJ1-5, with 8 bases matching TRBD1. The CDR3 is made up of 16 amino acids. With 6 bases clipped from V and 5 bases from J, the junction kept 12 bases outside the gene matches. Germline loops: CDR1 MNHEY, CDR2 SMNVEV (reference sequence). Here the CDR3 reads CASRKDREMVHQPQHF. CDR3 DNA: TGTGCCAGCAGAAAGGACAGGGAAATGGTCCATCAGCCCCAGCATTTT.

The chain carries TRBV20-1 and TRBJ2-2; TRBD2 matches 9 bases. The CDR3 extends over 15 amino acids. CDR1 is DFQATT and CDR2 is SNEGSKA in the germline V gene (reference sequence). J gave up 7 bases and V 2 bases, and 8 bases lay outside the gene matches. CDR3 region: CSARRVSSGDGELFF. The CDR3 bases are TGCAGTGCTAGAAGAGTGTCTAGCGGGGACGGGGAGCTGTTTTTT.

V usage is TRBV6-5 and J usage is TRBJ2-1, with 8 bases matching TRBD2. The germline V gene encodes CDR1 MNHEY and CDR2 SVGAGI. V gave up 1 base and J gave up 8 bases; unmatched junction bases: 7. This CDR3 spans 15 amino acids. In DNA form, the CDR3 reads TGTGCCAGCAGTTACTATGGGACTAGTACGTATGAGCAGTTCTTC. Translation gives CASSYYGTSTYEQFF.

This clonotype was counted only a few times. This chain uses TRBV10-3 with TRBJ1-2; TRBD1 aligns across 9 bases. The length of the CDR3 is 13 residues. J gave up 7 bases and V 4 bases, and 4 bases lay outside the gene matches. The germline gives CDR1 ENHRY, CDR2 SYGVKD. As DNA, the CDR3 is TGTGCCATCAGTGGAGGACAGGGGTTTGGCTACACCTTC. This codes for CAISGGQGFGYTF.

As for this clonotype: This may come from a read error, since a much larger clone is one base off. Here the CDR3 omits its conserved ending phenylalanine or tryptophan, so a read error is the likely source. The chain recombines TRBV20-1 with TRBJ2-2; no clear D gene. The CDR3 has 13 residues. V lost 5 bases to trimming and J lost 7 bases, with 14 bases between them. In germline, CDR1 is DFQATT, CDR2 SNEGSKA (reference sequence). CDR3 bases: TGCAGTGCTCGATGGGGTAGCAGCGGGGAGCTGTTTCTT. It is translated as CSARWGSSGELFL.

The sample holds a few counts of this clonotype. V is TRBV7-9 and J is TRBJ1-2, with TRBD1 identical over 9 bases. The CDR3 covers 15 residues. Unmatched junction bases numbered 7, after V lost 2 bases and J lost 6 bases. CDR1 and CDR2 from the germline V gene are SEHNR and FQNEAQ (reference sequence). This CDR3 reads CASSLWDRDSNGYTF. The DNA for the CDR3 is TGTGCCAGCAGCTTATGGGACAGGGATTCGAATGGCTACACCTTC.

This clonotype was recorded a few times. This chain links TRBV6-1 with TRBJ1-2, with D uncertain. CDR1 and CDR2 (germline): MNHNS, SASEGT. This CDR3 comprises 14 residues. V dropped 4 bases and J dropped 4 bases, with 13 bases sitting between them. The CDR3 sequence: CASSALPKSYGYTF. The CDR3 DNA sequence: TGTGCCAGCAGTGCGCTCCCTAAATCCTATGGCTACACCTTC.

The gene calls are TRBV19 and TRBJ1-1; no clear D gene. The germline gives CDR1 LNHDA, CDR2 SQIVND (reference sequence). V gave up 1 base and J gave up 4 bases, with 10 bases separating them. CDR3 size: 14 residues. In DNA form, the CDR3 reads TGTGCCAGTAGTATAGGGTCGATGAGCACTGAAGCTTTCTTT. Translation gives CASSIGSMSTEAFF.

This sequence joins TRBV18 and TRBJ2-7, with 9 bases matching TRBD2. The germline V gene encodes CDR1 KGHSH and CDR2 LQKENI. V lost 5 bases, J lost 3 bases, and 17 bases stayed unmatched. The CDR3 loop spans 18 amino acids. The CDR3, as DNA: TGTGCCAGCTCAGTGGGAACTGGGACCGGGACTAGCAACTACGAGCAGTACTTC. It encodes CASSVGTGTGTSNYEQYF. Filled out from reference TRBV18 and TRBJ2-7, the complete variable domain reads NAGVMQNPRHLVRRRGQEARLRCSPMKGHSHVYWYRQLPEEGLKFMVYLQKENIIDESGMPKERFSAEFPKEGPSILRIQQVVRGDSAAYFCASSVGTGTGTSNYEQYFGPGTRLTVT.

The chain couples TRBV6-5 to TRBJ1-2; D is unclear. The CDR3 has 15 amino acids. Trimming shortened V by 6 bases and J by 7 bases, and 21 bases separated the two germline ends. CDR1 is MNHEY and CDR2 is SVGAGI in the germline V gene. The chain's CDR3 is CASRYRSASSSGYTF. The CDR3 nucleotides read TGTGCCAGCAGATACCGGTCGGCAAGCTCTTCTGGCTACACCTTC.